Listed below are T cell receptor beta chains from one sample, sequenced in a study of T-cell reconstitution after alpha-beta-depleted transplantation in children. Each CDR3 protein is one row after TCRdb ran MiXCR on the PCR reads. This table has 260,000 or so distinct CDR3 sequences, about 12% appearing once. Source: PBMCs from the stem cell graft donor, taken from the stem cell graft. These receptors were collected from a human donor who donated a stem cell graft to a child with acute lymphoblastic leukemia. CDR3s include the opening cysteine and the closing phenylalanine or tryptophan. The D gene is left open where the match is weak. Expanded clones get a size class; other rows say once, few or many, or leave the size out.

D gene	J gene	V gene	clone size	CDR3 protein	CDR3 DNA
-	TRBJ2-2	TRBV11-2	many	CASSPDLVSGELFF	TGTGCCAGCAGCCCGGACTTGGTCTCCGGGGAGCTGTTTTTT
TRBD1	TRBJ1-2	TRBV5-4	-	CASSLRDSPSGYTF	TGTGCCAGCAGCCTGCGGGACAGCCCGTCCGGCTACACCTTC
-	TRBJ2-1	TRBV5-1	many	CASRSQPQVARSNEQFF	TGCGCCAGCAGGAGTCAACCACAGGTCGCCCGCTCCAATGAGCAGTTCTTC
-	TRBJ1-6	TRBV4-3	many	CASRPHQGGSSPLHF	TGCGCCAGCAGACCGCATCAAGGGGGGAGTTCACCCCTCCACTTT
-	TRBJ2-7	TRBV20-1	many	CSARRRLGSYEQYF	TGCAGTGCTAGAAGGAGGCTTGGCTCCTACGAGCAGTACTTC
TRBD2	TRBJ2-1	TRBV7-2	-	CASSLKGSSGNYNERFF	TGTGCCAGCAGCCTCAAAGGTTCTAGCGGGAATTACAATGAGCGGTTCTTC
-	TRBJ1-2	TRBV3-1	-	CASSHRPRDTGPGYGYTF	TGTGCCAGCAGCCACCGTCCCCGGGACACCGGACCGGGCTATGGCTACACCTTC
-	TRBJ2-2	TRBV29-1	many	CSVARSGGELFF	TGCAGCGTTGCTCGTAGTGGGGGGGAGCTGTTTTTT
-	TRBJ2-2	TRBV9	many	CASSVDQGQNTGELFF	TGTGCCAGCAGCGTAGACCAGGGACAGAACACCGGGGAGCTGTTTTTT
TRBD2	TRBJ2-1	TRBV24-1	many	CATSDASGRGFDEQFF	TGTGCCACCAGTGATGCTAGCGGGAGAGGTTTCGATGAGCAGTTCTTC
-	TRBJ1-4	TRBV15	many	CATSRNLRGHTNEKLFF	TGTGCCACCAGCAGAAACCTACGGGGCCACACTAATGAAAAACTGTTTTTT
TRBD2	TRBJ2-1	TRBV29-1	many	CSVDSGTYNEQFF	TGCAGCGTCGATAGCGGGACCTACAATGAGCAGTTCTTC
-	TRBJ1-1	TRBV20-1	-	CSARAVRASGAFF	TGCAGTGCTAGAGCTGTGAGGGCCTCCGGAGCTTTCTTT
TRBD2	TRBJ2-1	TRBV4-3	-	CASSQGAGEPDREQFF	TGCGCCAGCAGCCAAGGCGCGGGGGAACCGGATCGTGAGCAGTTCTTC
TRBD1	TRBJ2-7	TRBV10-3	-	CAISELGQGSSYEQYF	TGTGCCATCAGTGAGTTGGGACAGGGAAGCTCCTACGAGCAGTACTTC
-	TRBJ1-2	TRBV12-3/TRBV12-4	many	CASSLISPSF	TGTGCCAGCAGTTTGATAAGTCCATCCTTC
TRBD2	TRBJ2-7	TRBV9	-	CASSPFAGGGVYEQYF	TGTGCCAGCAGCCCGTTCGCGGGGGGAGGGGTCTACGAGCAGTACTTC